One sample yielded the 25 T cell receptor beta chains listed below, sequenced in a study of blood T cell repertoires in COVID-19. Generated by immunoSEQ multiplex PCR, the TCRdb table keeps only in-frame clones and is missing some. In the table there are 410,000 or so clones, 80% to 90% of which are singletons. Sequencing used peripheral blood. The receptors shown here come from a woman in her thirties with active or convalescent COVID-19.

This clone was detected only once. The J gene is TRBJ1-2, the V gene TRBV7-8, with 12 bases identical to TRBD1. The CDR3 runs to 15 residues. Trimming took 5 bases from V and 7 from J; bases not matched to a gene: 8. The germline gives CDR1 SGHVS, CDR2 FQNEAQ. CDR3 sequence reads: CASSGRDRGRSGYTF. The CDR3, as DNA: TGTGCCAGCAGCGGAAGGGACAGGGGGCGAAGTGGCTACACCTTC.

This sequence joins TRBV4-1 and TRBJ2-7; 9 bases are a match to TRBD1. The CDR3 has 15 amino acids. J was trimmed by 5 bases and V by 3 bases; bases with no gene match: 8. CDR1 is MGHRA and CDR2 is YSYEKL in the germline V gene. Here the CDR3 DNA reads TGCGCCAGCAGCCACCCCGGGACAGGGTTCAACGAGCAGTACTTC. Translated: CASSHPGTGFNEQYF.

The CDR3 spells CASSPFESGTEAFF. CDR3 coding DNA: TGTGCCAGCTCACCCTTCGAAAGCGGGACTGAAGCTTTCTTT. The chain carries TRBV18 and TRBJ1-1; D call uncertain. This CDR3 has 14 amino acids. V dropped 3 bases and J dropped 5 bases, with 13 bases sitting between them. The germline gives CDR1 KGHSH, CDR2 LQKENI.

V gene TRBV20-1 combines with J gene TRBJ2-7, with D unclear. V lost 3 bases to trimming and J lost 0 bases, with 9 bases between them. This CDR3 contains 13 residues. Germline loops: CDR1 DFQATT, CDR2 SNEGSKA (reference sequence). As DNA, the CDR3 is TGCAGTGCTAGTGTGGCGGACTCCTACGAGCAGTACTTC. This encodes CSASVADSYEQYF.

The V and J genes are TRBV5-1 and TRBJ1-1, with D perhaps matching TRBD1 (5 bases). Trimming pared 0 bases from V and 8 bases from J, leaving 11 bases between. CDR1 is SGHRS, CDR2 YFSETQ, per germline. The CDR3 contains 13 residues. The chain's CDR3 is CASSLGEGFEAFF. CDR3 bases: TGCGCCAGCAGCTTGGGGGAGGGGTTCGAAGCTTTCTTT.

V gene TRBV6-6 combines with J gene TRBJ1-1; perhaps TRBD1 as D (5 bases). Germline V gene sequence: CDR1 MNHNY, CDR2 SVGAGI (reference sequence). This CDR3 has 14 amino acids. Trimming took off 7 bases at V and 2 bases at J, with 14 bases between the two ends. In DNA, the CDR3 is TGTGCCAGCACCGCTTGGGGGGTTAACACTGAAGCTTTCTTT. This codes for CASTAWGVNTEAFF.

This clone has a single count. V usage is TRBV9 and J usage is TRBJ1-3, with TRBD1 matching 11 bases. The V segment lost 2 bases and the J segment 1 base; nucleotides outside the gene matches: 2. This CDR3 has 16 residues. Per germline, CDR1 SGDLS and CDR2 YYNGEE. In DNA form, the CDR3 reads TGTGCCAGCAGCGTTGGACAGGGGGCTTCTGGAAACACCATATATTTT. This gives the protein CASSVGQGASGNTIYF.

This chain joins TRBV7-9 and TRBJ1-1; TRBD1 matches at 8 bases. With 5 bases clipped from V and 3 bases from J, the junction kept 8 bases outside the gene matches. The V gene's germline CDR1 is SEHNR and CDR2 FQNEAQ (reference sequence). The length of the CDR3 is 15 residues. CDR3 nucleotides: TGTGCCAGCAGCCCAGGACAGGGCTGGGACACTGAAGCTTTCTTT. Its protein product is CASSPGQGWDTEAFF.

This chain connects TRBV5-6 to TRBJ2-7; 12 bases line up with TRBD2. V was pared by 3 bases and J by 3 bases, with 4 bases of the junction left unmatched. Germline V gives CDR1 SGHDT, CDR2 YYEEEE. This CDR3 is built from 15 residues. The CDR3 protein is CASSWGLAGNYEQYF. The CDR3 DNA reads as TGTGCCAGCAGCTGGGGACTAGCGGGTAACTACGAGCAGTACTTC.

The chain links TRBV7-9 to TRBJ1-2, with a tentative D call TRBD1 (6 bases). The CDR3 runs to 14 residues. Germline V CDR1 and CDR2: SEHNR, FQNEAQ (reference sequence). V dropped 3 bases and J dropped 3 bases, with 11 bases sitting between them. CDR3 protein: CASSLAQGYYGYTF. Here the CDR3 DNA reads TGTGCCAGCAGCTTGGCACAGGGTTACTATGGCTACACCTTC.

The chain combines TRBV6-5 with TRBJ2-3; no clear D gene. Germline CDR1 reads MNHEY; CDR2 reads SVGAGI. This CDR3 contains 12 residues. V was pared by 10 bases and J by 4 bases, with 12 bases between. The CDR3, as DNA: TGTGCCACGCGACCGAGCGCAGATACGCAGTATTTT. Its translation: CATRPSADTQYF.

This chain connects TRBV6-1 to TRBJ2-7; no reliable D call. In germline, CDR1 is MNHNS, CDR2 SASEGT. This CDR3 is built from 12 residues. V lost 0 bases, J lost 6 bases, and 6 bases lay in between. The CDR3 spells CASSEATREQYF. The CDR3 DNA sequence: TGTGCCAGCAGTGAAGCCACACGCGAGCAGTACTTC.

The V and J genes are TRBV6-1 and TRBJ1-6; D call uncertain. V was trimmed by 2 bases and J by 7 bases, leaving 9 bases between them. CDR1 MNHNS and CDR2 SASEGT come from the germline V gene. This CDR3 is built from 14 residues. CDR3 nucleotides: TGTGCCAGCAGTGAACGCAGTCCCAATTCACCCCTCCACTTT. Protein sequence: CASSERSPNSPLHF.

In the case of this clone: The junction differs from germline at one of its ends, possibly a read error. This chain connects TRBV25-1 to TRBJ2-7; 8 bases line up with TRBD1. In germline, CDR1 is MGHDK, CDR2 SYGVNS. This CDR3 region has 16 residues. DNA of the CDR3: TGTGCCAGCACAAGACAGGGGCTGGGAACGTCCTCCGAGCAGTACTTC. It specifies CASTRQGLGTSSEQYF.

This chain links TRBV14 with TRBJ1-1; 7 bases align to TRBD1. The CDR3 extends over 15 amino acids. Germline V gene lookup returns CDR1 SGHDN and CDR2 FVKESK. V lost 3 bases and J lost 0; bases outside the gene matches: 4. CDR3 loop: CASSQKTGVNTEAFF. The CDR3 nucleotides are TGTGCCAGCAGCCAGAAAACAGGGGTGAACACTGAAGCTTTCTTT.

V gene TRBV5-4 combines with J gene TRBJ1-6, with 7 bases that match TRBD1. Germline V gene data show CDR1 as SGHNT and CDR2 as YYREEE (reference sequence). This CDR3 has 15 residues. The V and J ends lost 4 bases and 7 bases, in that order; junction bases with no gene match: 8. CDR3 bases: TGTGCCAGCAGCGCCCAGACAGGGCAGAATTCACCCCTCCACTTT. Its protein is CASSAQTGQNSPLHF.

This chain links TRBV6-1 with TRBJ1-1; 8 nucleotides align to TRBD1. V lost 1 base, J lost 4 bases, and 5 bases stayed unmatched. The CDR3 runs to 15 residues. Germline V lookup: CDR1 MNHNS, CDR2 SASEGT. CDR3 sequence: CASSEDGRGLTEAFF. DNA of the CDR3: TGTGCCAGCAGTGAAGATGGCAGGGGGCTCACTGAAGCTTTCTTT.

This clone has just a few counts. This chain joins TRBV18 and TRBJ1-6; D remains unclear. V was trimmed by 0 bases and J by 2 bases, leaving 8 bases between them. This CDR3 has 16 residues. CDR1 and CDR2 from the germline V gene are KGHSH and LQKENI. In DNA form, the CDR3 reads TGTGCCAGCTCACCACCCCAAGCACCCTATAATTCACCCCTCCACTTT. Translating gives CASSPPQAPYNSPLHF.

V gene TRBV19 combines with J gene TRBJ2-2, with D possibly being TRBD2 (6 bases). Germline values: CDR1 LNHDA, CDR2 SQIVND (reference sequence). Trimming left V 5 bases short and J 5 bases short, with 21 bases between. The CDR3 sequence is 17 residues long. CDR3 residues: CASSPSVGGIGTGELFF. The CDR3 DNA sequence: TGTGCCAGTAGTCCCTCCGTGGGGGGTATCGGGACCGGGGAGCTGTTTTTT.

The chain combines TRBV10-3 with TRBJ1-1, with TRBD1 identical over 11 bases. The germline V gene has CDR1 ENHRY and CDR2 SYGVKD. Losses at the gene ends were 4 bases for V and 0 bases for J; bases not matched to a gene: 13. The CDR3 is made up of 19 amino acids. The chain's CDR3 is CAISAPPGQGGPMNTEAFF. The CDR3 DNA reads as TGTGCCATCAGTGCCCCCCCGGGACAGGGGGGACCCATGAACACTGAAGCTTTCTTT.

The V call is TRBV7-8, the J call TRBJ1-1; TRBD1 aligns across 8 bases. The CDR3 runs 16 residues. Germline CDR1 and CDR2: SGHVS and FQNEAQ. After removal of 1 base from V and 10 bases from J, the junction contained 14 bases not matched to a gene. CDR3 sequence: CASSLEGTGLYIGAFF. CDR3 bases: TGTGCCAGCAGCTTAGAAGGGACAGGCCTCTATATCGGAGCTTTCTTT.

The chain joins TRBV20-1 to TRBJ1-2, with 7 bases identical to TRBD1. Germline-derived CDR1 and CDR2 are DFQATT and SNEGSKA (reference sequence). The length of the CDR3 is 10 residues. V was pared by 6 bases and J by 8 bases, with 3 bases of the junction left unmatched. The CDR3 sequence is CSATGEGYTF. The CDR3 coding sequence is TGCAGTGCCACAGGGGAGGGCTACACCTTC.

V and J are TRBV9 and TRBJ2-2, with 7 bases fitting TRBD1. Germline CDR1 SGDLS, CDR2 YYNGEE. Trimming removed 4 bases from V and 5 bases from J; junction bases left unmatched: 11. This CDR3 contains 16 residues. CDR3 in amino acids: CASSPRDSPLTGELFF. CDR3 bases: TGTGCCAGCAGCCCCCGGGACAGCCCTTTGACCGGGGAGCTGTTTTTT.

V gene TRBV5-1 combines with J gene TRBJ2-3; 11 bases are shared with TRBD2. CDR3 length: 20 amino acids. The V gene end was trimmed by 0 bases and the J gene end by 1 base; junction bases not matched to a gene: 13. The germline CDR1 and CDR2 sequences are SGHRS and YFSETQ. This CDR3 reads CASSLDLDAGTSGRTDTQYF. The CDR3, as DNA: TGCGCCAGCAGCTTGGACCTCGACGCCGGGACTAGCGGCCGCACAGATACGCAGTATTTT.

The J gene is TRBJ2-1, the V gene TRBV7-8; no firm D call. Trimming took off 5 bases at V and 9 bases at J, with 20 bases between the two ends. This CDR3 has 15 amino acids. Per the germline V gene, CDR1 is SGHVS and CDR2 is FQNEAQ. The CDR3 nucleotides are TGTGCCAGCAGCCCTCGTCAGGAAACCGTTCTTGAGCAGTTCTTC. Its translation is CASSPRQETVLEQFF.